A single sample gave rise to the 7 T cell receptor beta chains below, sequenced in a study of cytomegalovirus exposure and HLA in healthy donors. The primer mix had 60 Vbeta and 13 Jbeta primers. Clones were read by immunoSEQ multiplex PCR, and TCRdb kept only the in-frame ones, dropping some. This sample yields around 76,000 clones, of which 78% are seen a single time; 1.5% to 2% belongs to the top ten. The sample consisted of PBMCs. The source of these receptors is a man aged 40-50 years in good health and CMV-seronegative.

V usage is TRBV15 and J usage is TRBJ1-2, with 7 bases aligning to TRBD1. The CDR3 spans 16 residues. Germline V CDR1 and CDR2: LNHNV, YYDKDF (reference sequence). After removal of 3 bases from V and 5 bases from J, the junction contained 12 bases not matched to a gene. The CDR3 loop is CATSSNKGQSLYGYTF. DNA for the CDR3: TGTGCCACCAGCAGTAATAAGGGACAGTCACTGTATGGCTACACCTTC.

The chain employs TRBV19 and TRBJ2-1; TRBD2 matches 7 bases. Germline CDR1 is LNHDA and CDR2 is SQIVND (reference sequence). V was pared by 5 bases and J by 3 bases, with 7 bases of the junction left unmatched. This CDR3 contains 15 residues. CDR3 protein: CASSREATRYNEQFF. CDR3 nucleotides: TGTGCCAGTAGTCGGGAGGCGACCCGCTACAATGAGCAGTTCTTC.

This clone appeared once. This chain joins TRBV9 and TRBJ2-4; maybe TRBD1 (5 bases). The CDR3 totals 13 residues. Germline V gene data show CDR1 as SGDLS and CDR2 as YYNGEE. V lost 3 bases and J lost 8, with 12 bases in between. The CDR3 loop is CASSGGRGDIQYF. CDR3 coding DNA: TGTGCCAGCAGCGGGGGCCGTGGGGACATTCAGTACTTC.

The chain links TRBV28 to TRBJ2-7; 12 positions match TRBD2. Trimming took 6 bases from V and 3 from J; bases not matched to a gene: 9. The germline V gene has CDR1 MDHEN and CDR2 SYDVKM. The CDR3 consists of 16 residues. The CDR3, as DNA: TGTGCCAGCAGCCTCGCGACTAGCGGGAGTGTCTACGAGCAGTACTTC. The encoded protein is CASSLATSGSVYEQYF.

This clone was observed a single time. V and J are TRBV10-3 and TRBJ1-1; no reliable D call. CDR3 length: 13 residues. Germline assignment: CDR1 ENHRY and CDR2 SYGVKD. The V gene lost 7 bases and the J gene lost 3 bases, with 12 bases spanning the gap. CDR3: CAINVQEDTEAFF. The CDR3 nucleotides read TGTGCCATCAATGTTCAGGAAGACACTGAAGCTTTCTTT.

The gene calls are TRBV6-5 and TRBJ2-7, with D unclear. Trimming took 6 bases from V and 4 from J, leaving 7 bases between them. The CDR3 is 11 residues long. The germline V gene has CDR1 MNHEY and CDR2 SVGAGI. The CDR3 reads CASRSRYEQYF. CDR3 nucleotides: TGTGCCAGCAGGAGTCGATACGAGCAGTACTTC.

The chain has TRBV7-9 and TRBJ2-5; 9 positions agree with TRBD2. The DNA end lines up better with TRBJ2-7; the J call may be wrong. The CDR3 loop spans 15 amino acids. Germline CDR1 is SEHNR and CDR2 is FQNEAQ (reference sequence). CDR3 region: CASSLTLAGQYEQYF. The CDR3 region has the DNA TGTGCCAGCAGCTTAACGCTAGCGGGACAATACGAGCAGTACTTC.